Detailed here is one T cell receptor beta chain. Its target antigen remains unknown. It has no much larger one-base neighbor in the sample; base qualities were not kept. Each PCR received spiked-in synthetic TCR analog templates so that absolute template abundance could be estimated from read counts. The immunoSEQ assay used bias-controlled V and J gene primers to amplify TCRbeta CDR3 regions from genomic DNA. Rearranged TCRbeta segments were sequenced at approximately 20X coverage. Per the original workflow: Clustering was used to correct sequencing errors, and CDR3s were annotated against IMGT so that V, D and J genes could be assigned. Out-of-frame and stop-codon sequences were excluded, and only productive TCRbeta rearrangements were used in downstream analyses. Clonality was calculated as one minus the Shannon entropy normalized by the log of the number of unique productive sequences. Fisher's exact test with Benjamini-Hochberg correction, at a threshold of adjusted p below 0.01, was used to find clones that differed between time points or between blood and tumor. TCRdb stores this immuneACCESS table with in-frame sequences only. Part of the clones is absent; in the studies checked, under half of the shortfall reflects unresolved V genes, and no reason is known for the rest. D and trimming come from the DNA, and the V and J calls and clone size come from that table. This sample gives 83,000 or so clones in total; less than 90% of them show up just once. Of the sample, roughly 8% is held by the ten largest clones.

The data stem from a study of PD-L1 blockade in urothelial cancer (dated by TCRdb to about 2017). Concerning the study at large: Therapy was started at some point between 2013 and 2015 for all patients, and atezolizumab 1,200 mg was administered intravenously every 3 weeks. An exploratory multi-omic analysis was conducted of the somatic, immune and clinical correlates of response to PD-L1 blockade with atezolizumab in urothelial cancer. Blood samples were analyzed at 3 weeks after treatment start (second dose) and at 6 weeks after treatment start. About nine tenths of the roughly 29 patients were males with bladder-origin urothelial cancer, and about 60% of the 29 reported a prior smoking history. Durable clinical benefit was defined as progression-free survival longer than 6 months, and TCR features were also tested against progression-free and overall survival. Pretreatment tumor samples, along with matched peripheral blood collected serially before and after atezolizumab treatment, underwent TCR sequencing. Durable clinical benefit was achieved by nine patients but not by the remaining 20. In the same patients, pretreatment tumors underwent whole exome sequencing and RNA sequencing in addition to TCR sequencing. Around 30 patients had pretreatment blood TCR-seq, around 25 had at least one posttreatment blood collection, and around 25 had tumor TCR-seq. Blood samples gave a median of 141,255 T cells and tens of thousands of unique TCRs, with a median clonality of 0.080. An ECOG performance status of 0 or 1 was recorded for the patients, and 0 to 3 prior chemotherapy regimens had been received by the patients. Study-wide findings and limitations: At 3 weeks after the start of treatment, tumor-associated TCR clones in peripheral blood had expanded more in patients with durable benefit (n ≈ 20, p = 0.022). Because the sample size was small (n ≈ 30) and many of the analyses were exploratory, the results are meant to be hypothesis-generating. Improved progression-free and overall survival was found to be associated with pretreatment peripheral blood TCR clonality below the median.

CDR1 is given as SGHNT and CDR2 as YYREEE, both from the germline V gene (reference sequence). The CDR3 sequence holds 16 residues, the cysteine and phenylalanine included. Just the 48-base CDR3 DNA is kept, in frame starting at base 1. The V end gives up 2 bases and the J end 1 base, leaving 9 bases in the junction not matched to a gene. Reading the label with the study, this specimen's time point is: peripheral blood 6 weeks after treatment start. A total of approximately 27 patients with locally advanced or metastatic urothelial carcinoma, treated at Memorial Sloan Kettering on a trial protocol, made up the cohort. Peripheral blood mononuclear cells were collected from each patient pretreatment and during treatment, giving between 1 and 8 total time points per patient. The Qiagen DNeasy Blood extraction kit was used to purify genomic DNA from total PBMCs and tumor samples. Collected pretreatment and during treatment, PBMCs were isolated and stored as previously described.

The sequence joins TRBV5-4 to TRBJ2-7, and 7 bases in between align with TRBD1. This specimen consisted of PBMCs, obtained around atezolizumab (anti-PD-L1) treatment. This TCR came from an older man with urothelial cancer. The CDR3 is CASSLGGDSVSYEQYF. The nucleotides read TGTGCCAGCAGCTTAGGTGGGGACAGTGTTTCCTACGAGCAGTACTTC.